This T cell receptor beta chain was found in a study of blood T cell repertoires in COVID-19. About the research overall: The United States, Italy and Spain were the sources of the acute and convalescent COVID-19 samples. Sources were T cells, B-cell-depleted T cells, or PBMCs; the material itself was cDNA or gDNA.

Seattle-derived patients entered the study during active infection and were followed longitudinally. Generated by immunoSEQ multiplex PCR, the TCRdb table keeps only in-frame clones and is missing some. Of 40,000 to 60,000 clones listed, around 84% are singletons. The CDR3 runs 14 residues. Germline CDR1 and CDR2: SGHRS and YFSETQ. V lost 2 bases and J lost 3, with 10 bases in between. The rearrangement links TRBV5-1 to TRBJ2-3; TRBD2 is a possible D gene (7 bases). The sequence was obtained from a woman aged 80 or over with COVID-19, enrolled during active disease. Material for sequencing was peripheral blood. The CDR3 sequence: CASSLQGGTDTQYF. CDR3 nucleotides: TGCGCCAGCAGCTTACAGGGAGGGACAGATACGCAGTATTTT. The full variable domain, with the rest looked up from reference TRBV5-1 and TRBJ2-3, is KAGVTQTPRYLIKTRGQQVTLSCSPISGHRSVSWYQQTPGQGLQFLFEYFSETQRNKGNFPGRFSGRQFSNSRSEMNVSTLELGDSALYLCASSLQGGTDTQYFGPGTRLTVL.